The 6 T cell receptor beta chains listed next were all sequenced from one sample in a study of CD8 T cells in ankylosing spondylitis (dated by TCRdb to 2016 to 2017). Receptor amplification or capture employed 5' RACE. TCRdb records Illumina HiSeq 2500 as the sequencer. TCRdb redid the processing of the public reads, applying fastp at Q25 and MiXCR, and retained in-frame beta chains. Rows with one shared CDR3 protein collapse into an entry with the most common genes and DNA. This sample holds approximately 250,000 distinct CDR3 sequences; roughly 32% were observed only once. The ten largest clones capture approximately 4.4% of the sample. Sequencing was carried out using blood, either unsorted or a sorted T cell fraction (not recorded which). The receptors derive from a male donor with ankylosing spondylitis or in good health (not recorded which).

A few counts support this clonotype. This sequence joins TRBV15 and TRBJ2-5; 9 bases fit TRBD2. Germline values: CDR1 LNHNV, CDR2 YYDKDF (reference sequence). Losses at the gene ends were 6 bases for V and 1 base for J; bases not matched to a gene: 3. CDR3 length equals 14 residues. The CDR3 region has the DNA TGTGCCACCAGGGGTAGCGGGGGCCAAGAGACCCAGTACTTC. It encodes CATRGSGGQETQYF.

The V call is TRBV29-1, the J call TRBJ2-2; no firm D call. V was pared by 7 bases and J by 3 bases, with 12 bases between. The germline V gene encodes CDR1 SQVTM and CDR2 ANQGSEA. The CDR3 spans 13 residues. The CDR3, as DNA: TGCAGCGCCCCGGCGGAGTACACCGGGGAGCTGTTTTTT. This encodes CSAPAEYTGELFF.

This sequence joins TRBV5-5 and TRBJ2-5; D not resolved. This CDR3 has 13 residues. Germline lookup yields CDR1 SGHKS and CDR2 YYEKEE (reference sequence). V lost 0 bases and J lost 3, with 6 bases in between. The CDR3 protein is CASSLGQEETQYF. Written as DNA, the CDR3 is TGTGCCAGCAGCTTGGGCCAGGAAGAGACCCAGTACTTC.

The chain carries TRBV5-1 and TRBJ1-4, with D perhaps matching TRBD1 (5 bases). The CDR3 covers 15 residues. In germline, CDR1 is SGHRS, CDR2 YFSETQ. V was shortened by 4 bases and J by 7 bases, with 17 bases between the two germline ends. The CDR3 reads CASSHTGLVSEKLFF. CDR3 bases: TGCGCCAGCAGCCATACGGGACTCGTGAGTGAAAAACTGTTTTTT.

This chain joins TRBV20-1 and TRBJ2-4, with D perhaps TRBD1 (5 bases). There are 16 residues in the CDR3. The V gene's germline CDR1 is DFQATT and CDR2 SNEGSKA (reference sequence). The V end lost 3 bases, the J end lost 2 bases, and 17 bases lay between the germline ends. CDR3 residues: CSASLGDQITKNIQYF. CDR3 nucleotides: TGCAGTGCTAGCTTAGGGGATCAGATAACCAAAAACATTCAGTACTTC.

This clonotype appeared a few times. This sequence joins TRBV6-1 and TRBJ2-3; 11 bases map to TRBD1. The trim removed 2 bases at V and 4 bases at J, leaving 5 bases unmatched. CDR1 and CDR2 (germline): MNHNS, SASEGT. This CDR3 has 16 amino acids. This CDR3 is CASSEHSGQGADTQYF. CDR3 coding DNA: TGTGCCAGCAGTGAACATTCGGGACAGGGGGCAGATACGCAGTATTTT.